This T cell receptor (beta chain) was found in a study of T-cell reconstitution after alpha-beta-depleted transplantation in children. The study, taken as a whole, reports: One year post-transplant, T-cell counts and diversity were largely derived from T cells produced anew. Some patients showed high day-60 TCRbeta diversity, which derived from surviving recipient T cells and thymic progenitors. About two months after transplant, alpha-beta T cells reportedly came from several hundred expanded graft clones.

During its preparation, the TCRbeta library received unique molecular identifiers. TCRdb redid the calling of the PCR reads with MiXCR, one entry per CDR3 protein. The sample records around 800,000 distinct CDR3 sequences, 16% being singletons. This clonotype has a count of ten or more. What it binds is not known. This TCR derives from a male patient younger than 18 who had a stem cell transplant for acute lymphoblastic leukemia, so the T cells may come from the graft donor. Sequencing used PBMCs, mostly from graft donor cells, obtained 360 days after TCRalphabeta/CD19-depleted stem cell transplant.

The CDR3 protein is CASSLGISGANVLTF. The CDR3 DNA is TGTGCCAGCAGCTTGGGGATCTCTGGGGCCAACGTCCTGACTTTC. The V and J genes are TRBV7-9 and TRBJ2-6; D is unclear. Germline CDR1 reads SEHNR; CDR2 reads FQNEAQ (reference sequence). Trimming removed 3 bases at V and 0 bases at J, with 6 bases between. There are 15 residues in the CDR3.